Listed below are T cell receptor beta chains from one sample, sequenced in a study of T cells in Graves' hyperthyroidism and ophthalmopathy. A single record per CDR3 protein comes from TCRdb applying MiXCR to the multiplex PCR reads. There are approximately 570,000 distinct CDR3 sequences in the sample; 20% occur only once, and around 50% lies in the top ten. The sequenced sample consisted of blood. The receptors here all came from a man in his forties with Graves' ophthalmopathy. The CDR3 runs from the conserved cysteine through the conserved F or W. A D gene is named only where the DNA matches it firmly. Expanded clones get a size class; other rows say once, few or many, or leave the size out.

clone size	D gene	V gene	J gene	CDR3 DNA	CDR3 protein
NA	TRBD1	TRBV12-3/TRBV12-4	TRBJ1-2	TGTGCCAGCACCCCATTGGAGGGGGCAATCTATGGCTACACCTTC	CASTPLEGAIYGYTF
many	NA	TRBV11-2	TRBJ2-1	TGTGCCAGCAGCCCCCGCATCGATGAGCAGTTCTTC	CASSPRIDEQFF
few	NA	TRBV6-2/TRBV6-3	TRBJ1-2	TGTGCCAGCAGCAAAACAGCTACTAACTATGGCTACACCTTC	CASSKTATNYGYTF
few	NA	TRBV3-1	TRBJ1-2	TGTGCCAGCAGCCCAAGAGGGGAGCCACCCCATGGCTACACCTTC	CASSPRGEPPHGYTF
few	TRBD1	TRBV2	TRBJ1-4	TGTGCCAGCAGGGGGACAGGAAGTCGGGAAAAACTGTTTTTT	CASRGTGSREKLFF
few	TRBD1	TRBV7-6	TRBJ1-6	TGTGCCAGCAGCTTAGTCTGGGGACAGAATTCACCCCTCCACTTT	CASSLVWGQNSPLHF
NA	TRBD1	TRBV11-2	TRBJ2-5	TGTGCCAGCAGCTTAGATGGAGTGGGACAGAGAGAGACCCAGTACTTC	CASSLDGVGQRETQYF
many	NA	TRBV2	TRBJ2-1	TGTGCCAGCAGTTCGACTAGTGGTGAGCAGTTCTTC	CASSSTSGEQFF
few	TRBD1	TRBV6-2/TRBV6-3	TRBJ1-5	TGTGCCAGCAGTTACGGGGACAGAAAATATCAGCCCCAGCATTTT	CASSYGDRKYQPQHF
NA	TRBD1	TRBV20-1	TRBJ1-1	TGCAGTGTGGCCGGGACAGGGGCCCCCTTAAGCAGGAACACTGAAGCTTTCTTT	CSVAGTGAPLSRNTEAFF
few	NA	TRBV16	TRBJ2-3	TGTGCCAGCAGCCCCCTACCGGCCAGCACAGATACGCAGTATTTT	CASSPLPASTDTQYF